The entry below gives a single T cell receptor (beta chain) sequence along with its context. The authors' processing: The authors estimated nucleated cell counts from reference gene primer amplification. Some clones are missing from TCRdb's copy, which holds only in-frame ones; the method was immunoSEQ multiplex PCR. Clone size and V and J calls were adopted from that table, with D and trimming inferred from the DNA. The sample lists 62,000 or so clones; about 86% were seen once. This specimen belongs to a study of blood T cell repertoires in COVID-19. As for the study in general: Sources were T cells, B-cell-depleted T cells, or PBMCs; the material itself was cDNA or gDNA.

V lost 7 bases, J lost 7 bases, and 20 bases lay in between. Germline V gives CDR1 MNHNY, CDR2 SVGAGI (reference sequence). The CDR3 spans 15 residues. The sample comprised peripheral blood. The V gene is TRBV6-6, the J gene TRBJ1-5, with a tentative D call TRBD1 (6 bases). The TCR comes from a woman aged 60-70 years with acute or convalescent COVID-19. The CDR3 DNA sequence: TGTGCCAGCACTCATGCAGGGGCTGGGACCCAGCCCCAGCATTTT. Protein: CASTHAGAGTQPQHF.